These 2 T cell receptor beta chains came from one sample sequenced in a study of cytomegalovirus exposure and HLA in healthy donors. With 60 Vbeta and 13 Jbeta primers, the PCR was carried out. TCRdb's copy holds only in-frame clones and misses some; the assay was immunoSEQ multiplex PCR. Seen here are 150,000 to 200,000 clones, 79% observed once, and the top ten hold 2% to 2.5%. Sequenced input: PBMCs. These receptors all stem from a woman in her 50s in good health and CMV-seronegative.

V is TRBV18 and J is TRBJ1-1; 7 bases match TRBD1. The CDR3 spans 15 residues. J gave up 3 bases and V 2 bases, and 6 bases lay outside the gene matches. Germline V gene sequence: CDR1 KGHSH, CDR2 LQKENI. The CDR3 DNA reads TGTGCCAGCTCACCAAAGACAGGGTTGGACACTGAAGCTTTCTTT. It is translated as CASSPKTGLDTEAFF. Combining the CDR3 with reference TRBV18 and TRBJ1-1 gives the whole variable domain NAGVMQNPRHLVRRRGQEARLRCSPMKGHSHVYWYRQLPEEGLKFMVYLQKENIIDESGMPKERFSAEFPKEGPSILRIQQVVRGDSAAYFCASSPKTGLDTEAFFGQGTRLTVV.

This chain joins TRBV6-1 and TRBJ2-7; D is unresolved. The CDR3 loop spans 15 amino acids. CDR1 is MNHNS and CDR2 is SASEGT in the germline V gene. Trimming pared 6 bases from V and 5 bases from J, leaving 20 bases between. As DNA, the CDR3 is TGTGCCAGCAGCCCTACTACAACCCCGGCCCACGAGCAGTACTTC. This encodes CASSPTTTPAHEQYF.